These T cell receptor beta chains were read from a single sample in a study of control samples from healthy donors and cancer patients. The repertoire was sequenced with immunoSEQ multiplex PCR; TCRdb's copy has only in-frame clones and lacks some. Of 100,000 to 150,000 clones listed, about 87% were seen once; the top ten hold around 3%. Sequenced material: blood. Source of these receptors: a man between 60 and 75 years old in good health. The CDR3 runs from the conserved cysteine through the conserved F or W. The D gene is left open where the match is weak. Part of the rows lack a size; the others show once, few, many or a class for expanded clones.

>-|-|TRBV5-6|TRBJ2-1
CASSFLGTPSPNEQFF
TGTGCCAGCAGCTTTCTCGGGACTCCCTCCCCCAATGAGCAGTTCTTC
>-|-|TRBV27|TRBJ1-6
CASSLSPSYNSPLHF
TGTGCCAGCAGTTTAAGCCCCTCCTATAATTCACCCCTCCACTTT
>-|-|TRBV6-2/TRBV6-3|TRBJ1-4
CASSYSARNEKLFF
TGTGCCAGCAGTTACTCGGCACGAAATGAAAAACTGTTTTTT
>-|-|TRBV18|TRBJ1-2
CASSPEGRGYGYTF
TGTGCCAGCTCACCAGAAGGAAGGGGGTATGGCTACACCTTC
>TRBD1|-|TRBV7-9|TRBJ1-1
CASTRATGAEAFF
TGTGCCAGCACCCGGGCGACAGGGGCTGAAGCTTTCTTT
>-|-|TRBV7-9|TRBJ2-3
CASSLGTRTDTQYF
TGTGCCAGCAGCTTAGGTACCCGCACAGATACGCAGTATTTT
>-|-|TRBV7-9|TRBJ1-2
CASSSQGYVGYTF
TGTGCCAGCAGCTCTCAGGGGTATGTTGGCTACACCTTC
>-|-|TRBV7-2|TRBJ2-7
CASSLRDSYEQYF
TGTGCCAGCAGCTTAAGGGATTCCTACGAGCAGTACTTC
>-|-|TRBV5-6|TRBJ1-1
CASSPQTRQLEAFF
TGTGCCAGCAGCCCCCAGACAAGGCAGCTTGAAGCTTTCTTT
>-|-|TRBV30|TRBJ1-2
CAWGSASNYGYTF
TGTGCCTGGGGGTCGGCTTCTAACTATGGCTACACCTTC
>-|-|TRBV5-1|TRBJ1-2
CASSFESGAYGYTF
TGCGCCAGCAGCTTCGAATCAGGGGCCTATGGCTACACCTTC
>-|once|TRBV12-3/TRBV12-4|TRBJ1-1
CASSYLRGTEAFF
TGTGCCAGCAGTTACCTCAGGGGCACTGAAGCTTTCTTT
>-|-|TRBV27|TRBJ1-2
CASSLTVQGTYGYTF
TGTGCCAGCAGTTTAACAGTGCAGGGGACCTATGGCTACACCTTC
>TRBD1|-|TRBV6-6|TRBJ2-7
CASRATPGQGSYEQYF
TGTGCCAGCAGGGCGACCCCGGGACAGGGTTCCTACGAGCAGTACTTC
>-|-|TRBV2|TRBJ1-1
CASKPNTEAFF
TGTGCCAGCAAACCGAACACTGAAGCTTTCTTT
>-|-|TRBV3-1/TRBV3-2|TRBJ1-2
CASTTIAFEGSQTF
TGTGCCAGCACCACAATAGCCTTCGAAGGATCCCAGACCTTC
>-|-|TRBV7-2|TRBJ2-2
CASSLVHARGLFF
TGTGCCAGCAGCTTAGTTCACGCCCGGGGGCTGTTTTTT
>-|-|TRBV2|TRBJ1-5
CASRQGWGNQPQHF
TGTGCCAGCAGACAGGGCTGGGGCAATCAGCCCCAGCATTTT